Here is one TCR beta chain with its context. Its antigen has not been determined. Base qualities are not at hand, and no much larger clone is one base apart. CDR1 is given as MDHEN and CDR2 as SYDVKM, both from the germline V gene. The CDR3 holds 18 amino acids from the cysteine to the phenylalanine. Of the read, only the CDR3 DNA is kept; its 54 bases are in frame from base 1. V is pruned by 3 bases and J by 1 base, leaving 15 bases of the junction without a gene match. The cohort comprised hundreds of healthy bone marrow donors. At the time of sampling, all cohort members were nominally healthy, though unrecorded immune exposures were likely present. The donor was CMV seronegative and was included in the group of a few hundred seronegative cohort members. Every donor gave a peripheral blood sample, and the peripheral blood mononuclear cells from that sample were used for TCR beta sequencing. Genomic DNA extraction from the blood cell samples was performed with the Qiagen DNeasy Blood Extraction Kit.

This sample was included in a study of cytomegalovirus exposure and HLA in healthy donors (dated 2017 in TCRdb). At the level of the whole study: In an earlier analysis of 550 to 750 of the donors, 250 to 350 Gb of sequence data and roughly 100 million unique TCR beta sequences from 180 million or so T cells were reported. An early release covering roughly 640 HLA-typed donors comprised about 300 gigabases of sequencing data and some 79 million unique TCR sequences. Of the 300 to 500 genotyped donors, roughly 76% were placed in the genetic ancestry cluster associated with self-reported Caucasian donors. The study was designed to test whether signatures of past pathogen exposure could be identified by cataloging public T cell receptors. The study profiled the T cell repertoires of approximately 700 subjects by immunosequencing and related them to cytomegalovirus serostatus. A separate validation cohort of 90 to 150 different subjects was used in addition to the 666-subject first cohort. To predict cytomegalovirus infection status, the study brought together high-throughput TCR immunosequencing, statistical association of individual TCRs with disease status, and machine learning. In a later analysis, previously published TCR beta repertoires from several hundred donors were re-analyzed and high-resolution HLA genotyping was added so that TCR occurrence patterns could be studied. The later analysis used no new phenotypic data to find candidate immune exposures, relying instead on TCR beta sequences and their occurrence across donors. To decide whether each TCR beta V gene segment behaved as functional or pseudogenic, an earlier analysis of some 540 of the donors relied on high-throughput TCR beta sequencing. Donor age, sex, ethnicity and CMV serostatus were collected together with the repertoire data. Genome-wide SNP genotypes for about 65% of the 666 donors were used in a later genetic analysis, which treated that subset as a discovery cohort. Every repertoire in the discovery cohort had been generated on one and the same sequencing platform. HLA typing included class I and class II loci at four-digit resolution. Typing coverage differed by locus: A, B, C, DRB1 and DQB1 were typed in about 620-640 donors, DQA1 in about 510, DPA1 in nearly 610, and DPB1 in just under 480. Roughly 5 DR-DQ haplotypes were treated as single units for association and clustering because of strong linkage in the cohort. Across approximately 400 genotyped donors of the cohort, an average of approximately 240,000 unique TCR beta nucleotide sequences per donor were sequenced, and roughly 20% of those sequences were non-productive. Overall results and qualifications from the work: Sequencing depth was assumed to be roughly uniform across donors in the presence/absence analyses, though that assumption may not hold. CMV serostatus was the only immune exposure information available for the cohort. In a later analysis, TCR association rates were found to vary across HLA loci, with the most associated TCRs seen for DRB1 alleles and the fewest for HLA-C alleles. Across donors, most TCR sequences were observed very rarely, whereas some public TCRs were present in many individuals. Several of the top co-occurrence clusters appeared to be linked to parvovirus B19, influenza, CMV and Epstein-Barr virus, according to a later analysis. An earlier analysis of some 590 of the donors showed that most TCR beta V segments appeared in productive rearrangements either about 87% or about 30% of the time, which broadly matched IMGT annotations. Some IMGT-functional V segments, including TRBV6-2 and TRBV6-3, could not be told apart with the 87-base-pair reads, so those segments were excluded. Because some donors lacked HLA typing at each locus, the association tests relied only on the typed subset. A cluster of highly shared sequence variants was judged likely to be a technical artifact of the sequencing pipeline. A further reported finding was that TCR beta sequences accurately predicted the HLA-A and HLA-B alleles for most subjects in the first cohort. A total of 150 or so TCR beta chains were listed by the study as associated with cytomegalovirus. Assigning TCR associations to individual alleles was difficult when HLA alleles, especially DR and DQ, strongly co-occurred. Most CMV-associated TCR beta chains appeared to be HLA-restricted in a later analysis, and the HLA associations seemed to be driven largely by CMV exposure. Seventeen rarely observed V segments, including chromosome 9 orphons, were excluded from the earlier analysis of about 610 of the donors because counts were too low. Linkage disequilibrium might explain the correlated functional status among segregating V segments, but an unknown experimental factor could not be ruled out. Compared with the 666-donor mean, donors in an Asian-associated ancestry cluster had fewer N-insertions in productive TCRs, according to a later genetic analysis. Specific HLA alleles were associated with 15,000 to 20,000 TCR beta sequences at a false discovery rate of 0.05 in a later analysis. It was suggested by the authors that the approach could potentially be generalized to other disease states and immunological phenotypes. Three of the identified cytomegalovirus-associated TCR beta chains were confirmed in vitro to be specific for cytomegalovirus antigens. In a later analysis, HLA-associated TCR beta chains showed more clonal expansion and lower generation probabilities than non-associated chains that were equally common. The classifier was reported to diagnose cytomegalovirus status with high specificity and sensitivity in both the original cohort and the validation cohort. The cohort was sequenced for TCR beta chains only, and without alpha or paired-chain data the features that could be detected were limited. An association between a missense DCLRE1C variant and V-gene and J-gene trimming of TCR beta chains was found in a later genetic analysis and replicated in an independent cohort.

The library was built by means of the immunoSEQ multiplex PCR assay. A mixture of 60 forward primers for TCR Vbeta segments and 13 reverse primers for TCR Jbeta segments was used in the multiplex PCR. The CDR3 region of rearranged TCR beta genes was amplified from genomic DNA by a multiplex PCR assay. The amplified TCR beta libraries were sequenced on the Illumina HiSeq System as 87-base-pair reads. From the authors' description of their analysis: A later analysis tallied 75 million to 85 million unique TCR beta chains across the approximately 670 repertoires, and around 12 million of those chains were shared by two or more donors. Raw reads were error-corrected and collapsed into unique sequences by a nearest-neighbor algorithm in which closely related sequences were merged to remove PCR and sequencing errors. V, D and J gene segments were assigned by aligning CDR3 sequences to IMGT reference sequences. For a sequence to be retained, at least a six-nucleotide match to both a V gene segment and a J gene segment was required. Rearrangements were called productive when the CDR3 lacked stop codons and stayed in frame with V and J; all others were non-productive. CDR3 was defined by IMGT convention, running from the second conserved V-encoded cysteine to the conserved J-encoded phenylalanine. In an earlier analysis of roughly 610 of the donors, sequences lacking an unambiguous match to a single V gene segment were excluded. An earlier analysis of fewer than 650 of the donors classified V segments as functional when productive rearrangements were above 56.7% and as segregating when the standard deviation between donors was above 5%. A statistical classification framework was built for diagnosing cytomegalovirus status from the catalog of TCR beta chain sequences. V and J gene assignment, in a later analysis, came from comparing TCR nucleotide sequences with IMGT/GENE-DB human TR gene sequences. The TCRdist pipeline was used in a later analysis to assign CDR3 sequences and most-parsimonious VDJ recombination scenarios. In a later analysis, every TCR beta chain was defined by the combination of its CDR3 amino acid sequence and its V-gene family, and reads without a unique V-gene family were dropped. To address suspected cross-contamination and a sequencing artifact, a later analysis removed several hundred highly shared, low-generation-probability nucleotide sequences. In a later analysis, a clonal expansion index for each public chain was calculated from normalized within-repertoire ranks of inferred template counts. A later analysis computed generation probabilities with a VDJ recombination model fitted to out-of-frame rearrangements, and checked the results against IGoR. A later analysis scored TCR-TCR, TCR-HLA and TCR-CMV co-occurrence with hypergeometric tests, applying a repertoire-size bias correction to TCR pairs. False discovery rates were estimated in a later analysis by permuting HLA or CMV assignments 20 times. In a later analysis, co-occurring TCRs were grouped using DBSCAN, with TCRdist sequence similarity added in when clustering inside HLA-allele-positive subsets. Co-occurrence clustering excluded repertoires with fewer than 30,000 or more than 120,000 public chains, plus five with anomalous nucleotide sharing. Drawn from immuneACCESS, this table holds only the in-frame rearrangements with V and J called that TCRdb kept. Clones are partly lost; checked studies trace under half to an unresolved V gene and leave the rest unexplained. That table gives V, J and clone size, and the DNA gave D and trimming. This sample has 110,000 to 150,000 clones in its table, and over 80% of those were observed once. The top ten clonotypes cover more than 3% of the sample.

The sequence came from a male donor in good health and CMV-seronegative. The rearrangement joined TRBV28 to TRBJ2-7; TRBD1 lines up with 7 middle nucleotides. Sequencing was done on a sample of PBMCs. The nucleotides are TGTGCCAGCAGTTTTAATCCTTGGCGACAGGGACCTTCCTACGAGCAGTACTTC. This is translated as CASSFNPWRQGPSYEQYF.